One and the same sample provided the 30 T cell receptor beta chains below, sequenced in a study of prognosis after radiotherapy for stage I lung cancer. Amplification of the TCR beta CDR3 (from genomic DNA) was done by two-round multiplex PCR. First-round PCR employed TRBV- and TRBJ-specific primers for each gene. TCRdb passed the multiplex PCR reads through MiXCR, listing each CDR3 protein once. The table has roughly 30,000 distinct CDR3 sequences, less than 40% seen once. The input for sequencing was PBMCs, taken before or after stereotactic body radiation therapy (not recorded which). All receptors come from a donor over 45 with non-small cell lung cancer.

This clonotype was seen many times. The V call is TRBV2, the J call TRBJ1-4; the D is unclear. The germline V gene has CDR1 SNHLY and CDR2 FYNNEI. Deletions cut 2 bases from V and 6 bases from J, with 10 bases between. The CDR3 covers 14 residues. The CDR3 coding sequence is TGTGCCAGCAGTGAAACCAGCCCGTATGAAAAACTGTTTTTT. As protein: CASSETSPYEKLFF.

For this clonotype: With a much larger clone just one base away, this may be a read error. This chain connects TRBV7-9 to TRBJ2-3; tentative D call: TRBD2 (6 bases). The V gene lost 5 bases and the J gene lost 1 base, with 31 bases spanning the gap. This CDR3 is built from 21 residues. From germline, CDR1 is SEHNR and CDR2 FQNEAQ (reference sequence). CDR3 sequence: CASSTPIAGTGASWGTDTQYF. The CDR3, as DNA: TGTGCCAGCAGCACCCCGATAGCCGGGACTGGCGCCTCTTGGGGCACAGATACGCAGTATTTT.

Ten or more counts support this clonotype. CDR3 region: CASKNNAGEQETQYF. Written as DNA, the CDR3 is TGCGCCAGCAAGAACAATGCAGGAGAGCAAGAGACCCAGTACTTC. This chain uses TRBV5-1 with TRBJ2-5; D is undetermined. Germline CDR1 reads SGHRS; CDR2 reads YFSETQ. V lost 6 bases and J lost 2, with 17 bases in between. This CDR3 region has 15 residues.

This clonotype was counted many times. The gene calls are TRBV6-5 and TRBJ2-1, with D possibly TRBD1 on 6 matching bases. The V end was cut by 2 bases, the J end by 0 bases, with 14 bases between. Germline loops: CDR1 MNHEY, CDR2 SVGAGI. The CDR3 covers 17 residues. CDR3 sequence reads: CASSYAMRGSSYNEQFF. CDR3 nucleotides: TGTGCCAGCAGTTACGCGATGAGGGGGAGCTCCTACAATGAGCAGTTCTTC.

This sequence joins TRBV28 and TRBJ2-3, with D possibly being TRBD1 (5 bases). CDR1 MDHEN and CDR2 SYDVKM come from the germline V gene. The CDR3 contains 15 residues. V lost 5 bases, J lost 1 base, and 13 bases lay in between. CDR3: CASSQGAVGTDTQYF. DNA of the CDR3: TGTGCCAGCAGTCAAGGGGCGGTTGGCACAGATACGCAGTATTTT.

This chain links TRBV5-1 with TRBJ1-1; 7 nucleotides match TRBD1. Germline assignment: CDR1 SGHRS and CDR2 YFSETQ. V lost 4 bases to trimming and J lost 1 base; unmatched junction nucleotides: 10. This CDR3 spans 16 amino acids. DNA for the CDR3: TGCGCCAGCAGCCCGAGACAGGGTGGGGGGAACACTGAAGCTTTCTTT. It codes for CASSPRQGGGNTEAFF. Full variable domain (missing parts from reference TRBV5-1 and TRBJ1-1): KAGVTQTPRYLIKTRGQQVTLSCSPISGHRSVSWYQQTPGQGLQFLFEYFSETQRNKGNFPGRFSGRQFSNSRSEMNVSTLELGDSALYLCASSPRQGGGNTEAFFGQGTRLTVV.

This clonotype was seen ten or more times. V is TRBV5-1 and J is TRBJ1-1; 8 bases line up with TRBD1. This CDR3 contains 14 residues. Trimming at V came to 1 base and at J to 4 bases, leaving 3 bases not matched to a gene. Per germline, CDR1 SGHRS and CDR2 YFSETQ. DNA for the CDR3: TGCGCCAGCAGCTTGCAGGGGGCTCTCACTGAAGCTTTCTTT. It specifies CASSLQGALTEAFF.

This clonotype occurred many times. V usage is TRBV9 and J usage is TRBJ1-2; D gene ambiguous. CDR3 length equals 14 residues. Per germline, CDR1 SGDLS and CDR2 YYNGEE. V was cut by 4 bases and J by 4 bases, with 14 bases left in between. The CDR3 is CASSTQVVPYGYTF. The DNA for the CDR3 is TGTGCCAGCAGCACTCAAGTGGTCCCCTATGGCTACACCTTC. The entire variable domain, with the rest obtained from reference TRBV9 and TRBJ1-2, is as follows: DSGVTQTPKHLITATGQRVTLRCSPRSGDLSVYWYQQSLDQGLQFLIQYYNGEERAKGNILERFSAQQFPDLHSELNLSSLELGDSALYFCASSTQVVPYGYTFGSGTRLTVV.

This clonotype was seen at least ten times. The genes are TRBV15 and TRBJ1-5; the D is unclear. The CDR3 sequence is 14 residues long. V lost 5 bases to trimming and J lost 5 bases, with 13 bases between them. Per the germline V gene, CDR1 is LNHNV and CDR2 is YYDKDF (reference sequence). The CDR3 DNA sequence: TGTGCCACCAGCGCAGGCAGAAGGGATCAGCCCCAGCATTTT. Encoded protein: CATSAGRRDQPQHF.

J is TRBJ2-3 and V is TRBV18; D remains ambiguous. The CDR3 covers 14 residues. V lost 3 bases and J 6 bases, leaving 13 bases between the germline ends. Germline V gene sequence: CDR1 KGHSH, CDR2 LQKENI. The CDR3: CASSPPVPADTQYF. Written as DNA, the CDR3 is TGTGCCAGCTCACCCCCTGTGCCGGCGGATACGCAGTATTTT.

On this clonotype itself: It differs at one base from a far larger clone, so likely a read error. V gene TRBV6-9 combines with J gene TRBJ2-7; D is unclear. Per germline, CDR1 MNHGY and CDR2 SVAAGI. This CDR3 is built from 14 residues. The V and J ends lost 3 bases and 3 bases respectively, with 12 bases between them. The DNA of the CDR3 is TGTGCCAGCAGTTACTCTGCAGCGTACTACGAGCAGTACTTC. Its protein product is CASSYSAAYYEQYF.

This clonotype was seen at least ten times. The rearrangement joins TRBV7-6 to TRBJ2-1, with no clear D. V shed 4 bases and J shed 5 bases, with 12 bases lying between them. Germline CDR1 and CDR2: SGHVS and FNYEAQ. The CDR3 runs 14 residues. The CDR3 is CASSSRLRNNEQFF. The CDR3 DNA is TGTGCCAGCAGCTCCCGACTGAGAAACAATGAGCAGTTCTTC.

This clonotype was recorded many times. CDR3 sequence reads: CASSFEGGEQYF. CDR3 nucleotides: TGTGCCAGCAGTTTTGAAGGGGGCGAGCAGTACTTC. The chain has TRBV27 and TRBJ2-7; perhaps TRBD1 as D (6 bases). Germline CDR1 MNHEY, CDR2 SMNVEV (reference sequence). The CDR3 runs to 12 residues. V was pared by 3 bases and J by 6 bases, with 9 bases between.

This clonotype was found a few times. A much larger clone differs by one base, so this may be a read error. The chain links TRBV11-2 to TRBJ2-7; TRBD1 matches 9 bases. The CDR3 length is 14 residues. The germline V gene encodes CDR1 SGHAT and CDR2 FQNNGV. V lost 5 bases and J lost 2; bases outside the gene matches: 4. CDR3 in amino acids: CASSPGQGAYEQYF. DNA for the CDR3: TGTGCCAGCAGCCCGGGACAGGGAGCCTACGAGCAGTACTTC.

This clonotype was recorded many times. This chain uses TRBV3-1 with TRBJ2-7, with D maybe TRBD1 (6 bases). CDR3 size: 13 residues. Germline assignment: CDR1 LGHDT and CDR2 YNNKEL (reference sequence). Trimming removed 4 bases at V and 2 bases at J, with 9 bases between. CDR3 DNA sequence: TGTGCCAGCAGCCCAGGGGCAGCCTACGAGCAGTACTTC. Protein sequence: CASSPGAAYEQYF.

A remark on this clonotype: This likely traces to a read error, being one base from a far larger clone. V and J are TRBV6-2 or TRBV6-3 and TRBJ2-5; D gene ambiguous. Germline CDR1 is MNHEY and CDR2 is SVGEGT. Trimming stripped 4 bases from V and 0 bases from J, with 12 bases between. The CDR3 loop spans 15 amino acids. Here the CDR3 reads CASSSSIGNQETQYF. CDR3 sequence (DNA): TGTGCCAGCAGTTCCAGTATCGGAAACCAAGAGACCCAGTACTTC.

As for this clonotype: A read error likely explains this, since a far larger clone differs by one base. The rearrangement links TRBV6-4 to TRBJ1-5; TRBD1 might be the D (5 bases). The length of the CDR3 is 14 residues. Germline V gives CDR1 MRHNA, CDR2 SNTAGT. Trimming took 3 bases from V and 1 from J, leaving 7 bases between them. CDR3 bases: TGTGCCAGCAGTGATCAGGGAAGCAATCAGCCCCAGCATTTT. Translation: CASSDQGSNQPQHF.

To note about this clonotype: One end of the junction does not line up with germline, which may come from a read error. V gene TRBV20-1 combines with J gene TRBJ2-2; 10 bases match TRBD1. The CDR3 is 14 residues long. The germline gives CDR1 DFQATT, CDR2 SNEGSKA (reference sequence). CDR3 residues: CCAPGQGSTGELFF. In nucleotides, the CDR3 is TGCTGTGCTCCGGGACAGGGGTCCACCGGGGAGCTGTTTTTT.

Details on this clonotype: This may be a read error: a much more frequent sequence differs by one nucleotide. The rearrangement uses TRBV15 and TRBJ2-5, with D unclear. The CDR3 has 15 amino acids. With 1 base removed from V and 1 base from J, the gap between germline ends came to 10 bases. Germline values: CDR1 LNHNV, CDR2 YYDKDF (reference sequence). CDR3 amino acids: CATSRGTWSQETQYF. In DNA form, the CDR3 reads TGTGCCACCAGCAGAGGTACATGGTCCCAAGAGACCCAGTACTTC.

This clonotype was picked up many times. V is TRBV7-2 and J is TRBJ2-3, with TRBD2 matching over 13 bases. This CDR3 has 15 amino acids. Germline CDR1 reads SGHTA; CDR2 reads FQGNSA. V shed 5 bases, J shed 5 bases, and the junction held 4 bases outside the gene matches. The CDR3, as DNA: TGTGCCAGCAGCCGGACTAGCGGGAGTCTAGATACGCAGTATTTT. Encoded protein: CASSRTSGSLDTQYF.

This clonotype was seen more than once but under ten times. The J gene is TRBJ2-1, the V gene TRBV7-2; the match to TRBD2 covers 7 bases. CDR3 size: 14 residues. Germline loops: CDR1 SGHTA, CDR2 FQGNSA. V lost 2 bases, J lost 10 bases, and 8 bases stayed unmatched. CDR3 nucleotides: TGTGCCAGCAGCTTAAGTAAGGGAGGGCTGGAGCAGTTCTTC. This translates into CASSLSKGGLEQFF.

The chain uses TRBV6-2 or TRBV6-3 and TRBJ1-2; weak D call: TRBD1 (5 bases). CDR3 size: 11 residues. Germline V gene sequence: CDR1 MNHEY, CDR2 SVGEGT. Between the trimmed V and J ends, which lost 6 bases and 7 bases, there was a span of 9 bases. The CDR3 nucleotides are TGTGCCAGCAGGAAGGGGCTTGGCTACACCTTC. This translates into CASRKGLGYTF.

This clonotype qualifies as medium-sized. The gene calls are TRBV12-3 or TRBV12-4 and TRBJ2-1, with D tentatively TRBD2 (7 bases). With 8 bases removed from V and 9 bases from J, the gap between germline ends came to 20 bases. The CDR3 length is 14 residues. For the CDR3, the DNA is TGTGCCAGCTTCTTGGGGGGCGGGAGCGGTGAGCAGTTCTTC. It codes for CASFLGGGSGEQFF.

This clonotype was seen repeatedly, ten times or more. The chain joins TRBV18 to TRBJ2-2; 9 bases match TRBD1. CDR3 length: 16 residues. Germline V gene data show CDR1 as KGHSH and CDR2 as LQKENI. The V and J ends lost 3 bases and 6 bases, in that order; junction bases with no gene match: 8. CDR3 in DNA: TGTGCCAGCTCACCCCCGGACAGGGGCACGTCCGGGGAGCTGTTTTTT. This codes for CASSPPDRGTSGELFF.

The sample holds a few counts of this clonotype. A much larger clone lies one base from this, so it may be a read error. The chain has TRBV6-2 or TRBV6-3 and TRBJ2-3; 7 bases are a match to TRBD1. The CDR3 consists of 15 residues. Per germline, CDR1 MNHEY and CDR2 SVGEGT. This CDR3 is CASRSDRVGTDTRYF. CDR3 nucleotide sequence: TGTGCCAGCAGGTCCGACAGGGTCGGAACAGATACGCGGTATTTT.

This clonotype was observed many times. The chain carries TRBV6-1 and TRBJ2-3; either TRBD1 or TRBD2 may fit D (5 bases each). CDR1 MNHNS and CDR2 SASEGT come from the germline V gene. The V gene lost 8 bases and the J gene lost 0 bases, with 24 bases spanning the gap. This CDR3 comprises 18 residues. The CDR3: CASSRDRDPLTSTDTQYF. CDR3 DNA: TGTGCCAGCTCTAGGGACCGGGACCCTCTAACTAGCACAGATACGCAGTATTTT.

The genes are TRBV28 and TRBJ1-5; D not certain. V dropped 3 bases and J dropped 6 bases, with 21 bases sitting between them. This CDR3 has 17 residues. Germline V gene lookup returns CDR1 MDHEN and CDR2 SYDVKM. The CDR3 reads CASSFFSLGGSTQPQHF. CDR3 DNA sequence: TGTGCCAGCAGTTTTTTCTCCCTCGGAGGGTCGACTCAGCCCCAGCATTTT.

This clonotype was observed many times. V is TRBV18 and J is TRBJ2-2; possibly TRBD1 for D (7 bases). Per the germline V gene, CDR1 is KGHSH and CDR2 is LQKENI. The CDR3 spans 16 residues. V was shortened by 2 bases and J by 1 base, with 11 bases between the two germline ends. CDR3 protein: CASSPAGQMNTGELFF. In nucleotides, the CDR3 is TGTGCCAGCTCACCAGCGGGACAGATGAACACCGGGGAGCTGTTTTTT.

By sample fraction, this clonotype is medium-sized. This chain uses TRBV6-1 with TRBJ1-6; the match to TRBD1 covers 9 bases. Germline V gene sequence: CDR1 MNHNS, CDR2 SASEGT. The CDR3 contains 17 residues. J gave up 7 bases and V 5 bases, and 12 bases lay outside the gene matches. The CDR3 nucleotides are TGTGCCAGCAGTAAGGACAGGGGAGAGGTTTTGAATTCACCCCTCCACTTT. This translates into CASSKDRGEVLNSPLHF.

In regard to this clonotype: A much larger clone is a single base away; this may be a read error. The rearrangement links TRBV6-2 or TRBV6-3 to TRBJ2-5; D may be TRBD2 (6 bases). CDR1 and CDR2 from the germline V gene are MNHEY and SVGEGT. The CDR3 contains 13 residues. The chain's CDR3 is CASRMGPHPREHF. The DNA of the CDR3 is TGTGCCAGCAGGATGGGACCTCACCCTCGGGAGCACTTC.